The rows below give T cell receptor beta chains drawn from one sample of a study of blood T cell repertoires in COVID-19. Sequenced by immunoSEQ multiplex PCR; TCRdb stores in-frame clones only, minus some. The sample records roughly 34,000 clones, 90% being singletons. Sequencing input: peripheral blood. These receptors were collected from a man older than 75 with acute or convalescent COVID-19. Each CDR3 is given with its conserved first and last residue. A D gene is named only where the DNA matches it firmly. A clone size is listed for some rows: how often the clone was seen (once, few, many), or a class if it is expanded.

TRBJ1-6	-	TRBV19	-	TGTGCCAGTCTGATAGGGGCTAATTCACCCCTCCACTTT	CASLIGANSPLHF
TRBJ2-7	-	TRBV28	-	TGTGCCACCAAAGGGGGCTCCTACGAGCAGTACTTC	CATKGGSYEQYF
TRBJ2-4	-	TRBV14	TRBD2	TGTGCCAGCAGCCAAGAACCTCGTTCGCTAGCGGGGGGCATAGCCAAAAACATTCAGTACTTC	CASSQEPRSLAGGIAKNIQYF
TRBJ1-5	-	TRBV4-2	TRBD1	TGTGCCAGCAGCCAAGTCGGGACAGGGGGCAATCAGCCCCAGCATTTT	CASSQVGTGGNQPQHF
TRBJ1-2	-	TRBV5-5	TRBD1	TGTGCCAGCAGCTTGCAGGGGGCCAGTGGCTACACCTTC	CASSLQGASGYTF
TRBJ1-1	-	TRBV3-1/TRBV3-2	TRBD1	TGTGCCAGCGGGACAGGGCCCACTCGGGCTTTCTTT	CASGTGPTRAFF
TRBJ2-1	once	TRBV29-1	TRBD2	TGCAGCGCCCGACTAGCGGGGGGATACAATGAGCAGTTCTTC	CSARLAGGYNEQFF
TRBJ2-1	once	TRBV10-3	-	TGTGCCATCAGGGAACGCCGACAGGACTGCAATGAGCAGTTCTTC	CAIRERRQDCNEQFF
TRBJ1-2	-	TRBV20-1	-	TGCAGTGCCGGCCGACAGTATGGCTACACCTTC	CSAGRQYGYTF
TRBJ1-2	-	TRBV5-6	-	TGTGCCAGCAGCTTGTTAGACGGACTATTGAAAGGCTACACCTTC	CASSLLDGLLKGYTF
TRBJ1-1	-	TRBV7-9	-	TGTGCCAGCAGCTTAATTAAACAGGGTTACACTGAAGCTTTCTTT	CASSLIKQGYTEAFF
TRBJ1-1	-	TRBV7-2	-	TGTGCCAGCAGCCAGGGACACCGCCTCATGAACACTGAAGCTTTCTTT	CASSQGHRLMNTEAFF
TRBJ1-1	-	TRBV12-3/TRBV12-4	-	TGTGCCAGCAGTCCATACGGGGGCACTGAAGCTTTCTTT	CASSPYGGTEAFF
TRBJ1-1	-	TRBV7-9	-	TGTGCCAGCAGCTTAGCGGCCAGTAAAACTGAAGCTTTCTTT	CASSLAASKTEAFF
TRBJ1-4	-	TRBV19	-	TGTGCCAGTAGCTCAATCACACAGGCCCCGAATGAAAAACTGTTTTTT	CASSSITQAPNEKLFF
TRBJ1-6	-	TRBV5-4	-	TGTGCCAGCAGAGCGGGGGATAATTCACCCCTCCACTTT	CASRAGDNSPLHF
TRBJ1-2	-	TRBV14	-	TGTGCCAGCAGCCAAGCGGTTTACGGTGGCTACACCTTC	CASSQAVYGGYTF
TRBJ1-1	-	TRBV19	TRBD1	TGTGCCAGTAGTATTACAGGGGACACTGAAGCTTTCTTT	CASSITGDTEAFF
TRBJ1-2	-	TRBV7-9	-	TGTGCCAGCAGCTTAACAGGGATTAACTATGGCTACACCTTC	CASSLTGINYGYTF
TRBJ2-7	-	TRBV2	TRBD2	TGTGCCAGCAGTGATAGCGGGGGGGGCCGGTACGAGCAGTACTTC	CASSDSGGGRYEQYF
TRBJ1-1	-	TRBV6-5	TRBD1	TGTGCCAGCAGTCGACAGGGGGTAGCTGAAGCTTTCTTT	CASSRQGVAEAFF
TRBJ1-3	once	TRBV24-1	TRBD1	TGTGCCACCTCTAAAGACAGGGGGCTTGGAAACACCATATATTTT	CATSKDRGLGNTIYF
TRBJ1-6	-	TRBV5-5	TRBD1	TGTGCCAGCAGCCGGGGACAGGGGAATTCACCCCTCCACTTT	CASSRGQGNSPLHF
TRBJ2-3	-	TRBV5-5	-	TGTGCCAGCAGCTTGGAGAGGGGCAGGGGACAGTATTTT	CASSLERGRGQYF
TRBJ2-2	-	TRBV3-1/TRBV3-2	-	TGTGCCAGCAGCTTTCGGACTACCACCGTGGGGGAGCTGTTTTTT	CASSFRTTTVGELFF
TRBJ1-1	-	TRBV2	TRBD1	TGTGCCAGCGGAAGACAGGGAACGAAGAACACTGAAGCTTTCTTT	CASGRQGTKNTEAFF
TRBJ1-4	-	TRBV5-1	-	TGCGCCAGCAGCCCTTGGCCTAATGAAAAACTGTTTTTT	CASSPWPNEKLFF
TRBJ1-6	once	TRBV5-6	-	TGTGCCAGCAGCTTGGCTGGGCAGGGCAATTCACCCCTCCACTTT	CASSLAGQGNSPLHF
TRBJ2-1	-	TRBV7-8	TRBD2	TGTGCCAGCAGCTTAGAACTAGCGGGGGGCCATGAGCAGTTCTTC	CASSLELAGGHEQFF
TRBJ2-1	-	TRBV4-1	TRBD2	TGCGCCAGCAGCCAAGATAGGGGACTACTATCCTACAATGAGCAGTTCTTC	CASSQDRGLLSYNEQFF
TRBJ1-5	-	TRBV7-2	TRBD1	TGTGCCAGCAGCTTGGGACAGGGCAATCAGCCCCAGCATTTT	CASSLGQGNQPQHF
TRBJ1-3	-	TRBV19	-	TGTGCCAGTAGAAGGACAGACGGAAACACCATATATTTT	CASRRTDGNTIYF
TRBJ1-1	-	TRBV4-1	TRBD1	TGCGCCAGCAGCCGAGTAACCGGGACAGGGATGAACACTGAAGCTTTCTTT	CASSRVTGTGMNTEAFF
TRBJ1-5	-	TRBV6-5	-	TGTGCCAGCAGGGAGACAGGCGTAGTCCCCCAGCATTTT	CASRETGVVPQHF
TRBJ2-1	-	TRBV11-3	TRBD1	TGTGCCAGCAGCTTAGGAGACAGGGTCTACAATGAGCAGTTCTTC	CASSLGDRVYNEQFF
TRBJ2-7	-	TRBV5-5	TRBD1	TGTGCCAGCAGCCCGCCGGGACAGATCTACGAGCAGTACTTC	CASSPPGQIYEQYF
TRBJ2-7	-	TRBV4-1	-	TGCGCCAGCAGCCAAGCCCAGGGGTGGTACGAGCAGTACTTC	CASSQAQGWYEQYF
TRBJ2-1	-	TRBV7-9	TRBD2	TGTGCCAGCAGCTTAGCCAGCTCAGCGGGGGGTAGGGATGAGCAGTTCTTC	CASSLASSAGGRDEQFF
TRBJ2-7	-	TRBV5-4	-	TGTGCCAGCAGCTTGGACCTCCGCGGGGACGAGCAGTACTTC	CASSLDLRGDEQYF
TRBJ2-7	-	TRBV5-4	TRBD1	TGTGCCAGCAGCCTAACCGGGACAGGGTCCCACGAGCAGTACTTC	CASSLTGTGSHEQYF
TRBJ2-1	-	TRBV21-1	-	TGTGCCAGCACCCCCCAATTTTACGGGACTAATTTTGACAATGAGCAGTTCTTC	CASTPQFYGTNFDNEQFF
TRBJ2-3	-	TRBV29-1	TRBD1	TGCAGCGTTGAACTGGGGACAGGGAGAGATACGCAGTATTTT	CSVELGTGRDTQYF
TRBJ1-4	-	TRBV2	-	TGTGCCAGCAGTGTCACATCGGGACACGAAAAACTGTTTTTT	CASSVTSGHEKLFF
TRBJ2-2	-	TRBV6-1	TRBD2	TGTGCCAGCAGTGGACCTAGCGGGGGGGTCGAAATTGGGGAGCTGTTTTTT	CASSGPSGGVEIGELFF
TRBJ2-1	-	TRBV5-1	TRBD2	TGCGCCAGCAGCTCCCCTCCAGGGACTAGCGGGAGGGGGTACAATGAGCAGTTCTTC	CASSSPPGTSGRGYNEQFF
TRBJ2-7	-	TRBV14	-	TGTGCCAGCAGCCCCGGGACACCCCTGTACGAGCAGTACTTC	CASSPGTPLYEQYF
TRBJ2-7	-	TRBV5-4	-	TGTGCCAGCAGCTGGAGACCTAACTACGAGCAGTACTTC	CASSWRPNYEQYF
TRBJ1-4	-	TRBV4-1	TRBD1	TGCGCCAGCAGCCAAGAGGGGACAGGGAGGAAGGAAAAACTGTTTTTT	CASSQEGTGRKEKLFF
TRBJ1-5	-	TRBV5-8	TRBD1	TGTGCCAGCAGCTGGGGGGACAGGGTAAATCAGCCCCAGCATTTT	CASSWGDRVNQPQHF
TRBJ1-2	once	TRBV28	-	TGTGCCAGCAGTCAGACGGGGACTAACTATGGCTACACCTTC	CASSQTGTNYGYTF
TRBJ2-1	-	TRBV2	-	TGTGCCAGCAGTGCCCAGGGTTGGGAGCAGTTCTTC	CASSAQGWEQFF
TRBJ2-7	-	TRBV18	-	TGTGCCAGCTCGTCTTCAAGGCAGGACGAGCAGTACTTC	CASSSSRQDEQYF
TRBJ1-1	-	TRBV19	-	TGTGCCAGTAGGGGGGGGCTACCTGAAGCTTTCTTT	CASRGGLPEAFF
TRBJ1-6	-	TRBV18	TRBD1	TGTGCCAGCTCACCGACGGGGCCAGGGGGGAATTCACCCCTCCACTTT	CASSPTGPGGNSPLHF
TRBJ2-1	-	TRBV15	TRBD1	TGTGCCACCAGCACCCGACAGGGGGCTCTCTCACGTAGGCCTGAGCAGTTCTTC	CATSTRQGALSRRPEQFF